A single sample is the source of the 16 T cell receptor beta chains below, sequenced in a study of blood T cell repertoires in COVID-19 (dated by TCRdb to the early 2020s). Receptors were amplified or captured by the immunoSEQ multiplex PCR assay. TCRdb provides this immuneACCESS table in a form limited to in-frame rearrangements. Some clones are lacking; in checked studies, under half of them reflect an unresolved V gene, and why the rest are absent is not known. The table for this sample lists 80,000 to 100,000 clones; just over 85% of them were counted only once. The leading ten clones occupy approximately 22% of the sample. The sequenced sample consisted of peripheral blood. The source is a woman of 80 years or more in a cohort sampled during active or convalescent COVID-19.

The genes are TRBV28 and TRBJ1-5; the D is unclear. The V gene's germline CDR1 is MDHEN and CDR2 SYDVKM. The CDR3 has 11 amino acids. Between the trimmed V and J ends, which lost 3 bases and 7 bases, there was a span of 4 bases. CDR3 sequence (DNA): TGTGCCAGCAGTTTTAGACAGCCCCAGCATTTT. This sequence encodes CASSFRQPQHF.

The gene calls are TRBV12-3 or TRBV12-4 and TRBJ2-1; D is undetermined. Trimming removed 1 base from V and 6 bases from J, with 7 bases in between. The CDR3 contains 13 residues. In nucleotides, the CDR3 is TGTGCCAGCAGTTTAGGGGCCCCCAATGAGCAGTTCTTC. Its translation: CASSLGAPNEQFF.

CDR3 loop: CASSLRQGTEAFF. The CDR3 DNA is TGTGCCAGCAGTTTACGACAGGGCACTGAAGCTTTCTTT. V and J are TRBV12-3 or TRBV12-4 and TRBJ1-1; 7 nucleotides align to TRBD1. Trimming at V came to 2 bases and at J to 4 bases, leaving 1 base not matched to a gene. This CDR3 spans 13 amino acids.

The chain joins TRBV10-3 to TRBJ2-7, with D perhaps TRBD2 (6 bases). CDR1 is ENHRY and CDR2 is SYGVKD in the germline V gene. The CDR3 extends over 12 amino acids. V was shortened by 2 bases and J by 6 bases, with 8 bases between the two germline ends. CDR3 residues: CAISEGRGEQYF. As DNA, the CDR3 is TGTGCCATCAGTGAGGGGCGGGGCGAGCAGTACTTC.

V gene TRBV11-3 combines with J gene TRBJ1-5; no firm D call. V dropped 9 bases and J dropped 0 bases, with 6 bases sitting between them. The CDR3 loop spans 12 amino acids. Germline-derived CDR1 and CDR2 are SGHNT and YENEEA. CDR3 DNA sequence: TGTGCCAGTTTCGTTAGCAATCAGCCCCAGCATTTT. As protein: CASFVSNQPQHF.

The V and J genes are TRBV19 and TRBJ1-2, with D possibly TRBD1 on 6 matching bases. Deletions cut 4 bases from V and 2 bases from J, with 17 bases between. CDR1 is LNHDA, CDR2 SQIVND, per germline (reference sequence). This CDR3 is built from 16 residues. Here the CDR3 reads CASSTRGGAENYGYTF. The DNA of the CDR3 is TGTGCCAGTAGTACCCGCGGGGGGGCGGAAAACTATGGCTACACCTTC. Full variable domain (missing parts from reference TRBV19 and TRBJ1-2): DGGITQSPKYLFRKEGQNVTLSCEQNLNHDAMYWYRQDPGQGLRLIYYSQIVNDFQKGDIAEGYSVSREKKESFPLTVTSAQKNPTAFYLCASSTRGGAENYGYTFGSGTRLTVV.

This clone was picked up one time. The CDR3 spells CASSPAGTDGYTF. The CDR3 DNA reads as TGTGCCAGCAGCCCGGCGGGGACAGATGGCTACACCTTC. The chain joins TRBV5-4 to TRBJ1-2; 7 bases map to TRBD1. The CDR3 has 13 amino acids. V trimming: 4 bases; J trimming: 6 bases; junction bases outside the gene matches: 6. Germline V CDR1 and CDR2: SGHNT, YYREEE (reference sequence).

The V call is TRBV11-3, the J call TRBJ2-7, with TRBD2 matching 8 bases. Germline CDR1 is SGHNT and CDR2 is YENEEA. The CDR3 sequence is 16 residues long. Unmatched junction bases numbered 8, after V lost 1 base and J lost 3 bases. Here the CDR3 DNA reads TGTGCCAGCAGCTTAGGTTCCAGCGGGAGTATCTACGAGCAGTACGTC. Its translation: CASSLGSSGSIYEQYV.

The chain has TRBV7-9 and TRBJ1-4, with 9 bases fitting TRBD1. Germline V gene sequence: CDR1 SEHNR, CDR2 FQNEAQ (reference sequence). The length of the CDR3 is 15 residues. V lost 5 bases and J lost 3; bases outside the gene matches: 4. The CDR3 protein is CASSSTGGPNEKLFF. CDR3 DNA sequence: TGTGCCAGCAGCAGTACAGGGGGCCCTAATGAAAAACTGTTTTTT.

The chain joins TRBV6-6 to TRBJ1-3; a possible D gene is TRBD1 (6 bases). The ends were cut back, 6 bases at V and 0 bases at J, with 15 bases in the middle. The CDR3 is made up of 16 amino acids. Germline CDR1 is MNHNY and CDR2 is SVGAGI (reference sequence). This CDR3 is CASSLQQGYSGNTIYF. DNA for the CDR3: TGTGCCAGCAGCCTACAACAGGGCTACTCTGGAAACACCATATATTTT.

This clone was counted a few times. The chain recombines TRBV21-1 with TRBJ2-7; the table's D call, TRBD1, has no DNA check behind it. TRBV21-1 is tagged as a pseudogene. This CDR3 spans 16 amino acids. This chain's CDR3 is CASSKRRDRGVREQYF. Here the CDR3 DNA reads TGTGCCAGCAGCAAACGGAGGGACAGGGGGGTCAGGGAGCAGTACTTC.

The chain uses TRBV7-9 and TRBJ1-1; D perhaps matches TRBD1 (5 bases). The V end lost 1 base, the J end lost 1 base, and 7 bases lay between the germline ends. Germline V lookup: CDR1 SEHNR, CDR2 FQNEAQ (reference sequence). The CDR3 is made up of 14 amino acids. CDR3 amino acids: CASSLGTQNTEAFF. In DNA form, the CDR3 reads TGTGCCAGCAGCTTAGGGACACAGAACACTGAAGCTTTCTTT.

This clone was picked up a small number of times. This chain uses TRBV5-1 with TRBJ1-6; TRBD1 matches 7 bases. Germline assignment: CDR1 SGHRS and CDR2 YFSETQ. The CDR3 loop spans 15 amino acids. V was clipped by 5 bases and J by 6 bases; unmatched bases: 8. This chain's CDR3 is CASRGQPTRNSPLHF. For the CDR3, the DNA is TGCGCCAGCAGGGGACAGCCTACACGTAATTCACCCCTCCACTTT.

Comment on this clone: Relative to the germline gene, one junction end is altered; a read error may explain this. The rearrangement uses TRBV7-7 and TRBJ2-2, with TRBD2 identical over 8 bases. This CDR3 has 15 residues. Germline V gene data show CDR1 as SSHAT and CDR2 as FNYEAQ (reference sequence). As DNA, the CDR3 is TGTGCTAGCAGCCTACCGGGACTAGTTACCGGGGAGCTGTTTTTT. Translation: CASSLPGLVTGELFF.

The CDR3 region has the DNA TGTGCCAGCAGCCTAGAGGTCGGTGAGCAGTTCTTC. Protein product: CASSLEVGEQFF. The chain links TRBV28 to TRBJ2-1; D gene unclear. CDR1 and CDR2 from the germline V gene are MDHEN and SYDVKM. This CDR3 region has 12 residues. Deletions cut 6 bases from V and 9 bases from J, with 12 bases between.

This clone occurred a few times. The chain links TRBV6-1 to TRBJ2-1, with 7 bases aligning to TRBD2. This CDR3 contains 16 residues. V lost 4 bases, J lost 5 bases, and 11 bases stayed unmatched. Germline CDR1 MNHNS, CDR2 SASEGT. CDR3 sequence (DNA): TGTGCCAGCAGTGGAACAGGTTCGCGGGAGAACAATGAGCAGTTCTTC. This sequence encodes CASSGTGSRENNEQFF.